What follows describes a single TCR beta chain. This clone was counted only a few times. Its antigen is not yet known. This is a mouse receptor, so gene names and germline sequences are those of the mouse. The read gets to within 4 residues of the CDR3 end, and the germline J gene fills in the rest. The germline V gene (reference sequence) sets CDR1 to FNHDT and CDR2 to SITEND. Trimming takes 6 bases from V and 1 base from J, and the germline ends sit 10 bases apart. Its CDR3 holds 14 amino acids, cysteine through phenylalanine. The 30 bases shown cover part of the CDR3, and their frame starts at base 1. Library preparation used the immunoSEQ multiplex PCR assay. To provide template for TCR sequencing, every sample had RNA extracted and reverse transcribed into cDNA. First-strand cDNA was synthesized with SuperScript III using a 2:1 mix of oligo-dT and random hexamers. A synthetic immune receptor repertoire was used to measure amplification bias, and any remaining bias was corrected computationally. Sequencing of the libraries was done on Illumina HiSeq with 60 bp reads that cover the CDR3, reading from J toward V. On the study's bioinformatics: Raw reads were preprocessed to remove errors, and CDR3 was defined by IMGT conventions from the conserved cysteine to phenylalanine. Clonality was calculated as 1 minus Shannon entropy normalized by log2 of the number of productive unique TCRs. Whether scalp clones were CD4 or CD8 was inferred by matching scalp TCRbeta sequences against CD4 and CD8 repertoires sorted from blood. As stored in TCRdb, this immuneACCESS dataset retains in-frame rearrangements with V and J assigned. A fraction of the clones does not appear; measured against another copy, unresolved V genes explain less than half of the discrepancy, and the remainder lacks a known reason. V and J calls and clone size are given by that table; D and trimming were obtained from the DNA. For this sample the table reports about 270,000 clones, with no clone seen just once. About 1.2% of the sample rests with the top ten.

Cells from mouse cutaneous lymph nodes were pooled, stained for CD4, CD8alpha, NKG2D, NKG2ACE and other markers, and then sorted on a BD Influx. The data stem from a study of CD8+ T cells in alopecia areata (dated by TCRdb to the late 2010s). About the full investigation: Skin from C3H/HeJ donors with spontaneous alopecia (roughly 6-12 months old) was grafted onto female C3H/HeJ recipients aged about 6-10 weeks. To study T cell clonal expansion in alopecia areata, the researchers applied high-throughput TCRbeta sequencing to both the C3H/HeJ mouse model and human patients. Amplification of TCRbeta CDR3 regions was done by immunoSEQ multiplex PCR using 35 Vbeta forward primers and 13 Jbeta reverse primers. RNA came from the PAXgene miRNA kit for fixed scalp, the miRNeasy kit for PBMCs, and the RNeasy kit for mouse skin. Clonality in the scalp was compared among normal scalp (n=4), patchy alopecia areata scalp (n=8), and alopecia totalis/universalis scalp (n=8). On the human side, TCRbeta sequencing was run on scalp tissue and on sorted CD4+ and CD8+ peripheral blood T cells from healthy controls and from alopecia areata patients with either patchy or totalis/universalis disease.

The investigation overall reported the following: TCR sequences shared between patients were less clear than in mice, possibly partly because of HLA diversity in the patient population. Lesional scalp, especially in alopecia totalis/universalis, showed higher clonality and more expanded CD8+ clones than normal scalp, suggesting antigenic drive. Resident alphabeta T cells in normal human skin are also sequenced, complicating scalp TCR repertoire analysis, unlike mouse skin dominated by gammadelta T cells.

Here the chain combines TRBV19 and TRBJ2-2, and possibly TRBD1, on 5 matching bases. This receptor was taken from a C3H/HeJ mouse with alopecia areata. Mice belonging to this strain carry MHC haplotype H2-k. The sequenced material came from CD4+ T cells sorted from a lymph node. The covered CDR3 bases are TGTGCCAGCACCCCGACAGTAAACACCGGG. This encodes CASTPTVNTG. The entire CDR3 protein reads CASTPTVNTGQLYF.